This is a list of T cell receptor beta chains from one sample in a study of TIL therapy for anti-PD-1-resistant metastatic lung cancer. Clones were sequenced by immunoSEQ multiplex PCR, and TCRdb holds only the in-frame ones, with some missing. In the table there are tens of thousands of clones, around 63% of which are singletons. The source was blood, collected at baseline. These receptors were obtained from a person aged 25 to 80 with non-small cell lung cancer. Each CDR3 is given with its conserved first and last residue. D genes are given only for firm matches. Clone size is stated in some rows and not others, as once, few, many or a class when expanded.

>TRBD2|-|TRBJ2-7|TRBV5-1
TGCGCCAGCCGGGCGGGGGAGCTTGATGATTGGCAGTACTTC
CASRAGELDDWQYF
>-|-|TRBJ2-1|TRBV7-9
TGTGCCAGCAGCTTAGTGGAGGGGGTTGAGCAGTTCTTC
CASSLVEGVEQFF
>TRBD2|-|TRBJ2-2|TRBV7-2
TGTGCCAGCAGCTTTGGACTAGCGGGAGGCTTCACCGGGGAGCTGTTTTTT
CASSFGLAGGFTGELFF
>-|-|TRBJ1-2|TRBV30
TGTGCCTGGAGTGGGACAGCGAAAACACCAGGCTACACCTTC
CAWSGTAKTPGYTF
>-|-|TRBJ1-1|TRBV7-8
TGTGCCAGCAGCTTAGTTGTGGGAGGCACTGAAGCTTTCTTT
CASSLVVGGTEAFF
>-|once|TRBJ2-7|TRBV7-2
TGTGCCAGCAGCCTCGGGACGACGGGCTACGAGCAGTACTTC
CASSLGTTGYEQYF
>-|once|TRBJ2-3|TRBV7-8
TGTGCCAGCAGCCCCCCTCCAGATACGCAGTATTTT
CASSPPPDTQYF
>-|-|TRBJ1-1|TRBV10-1
TGCGCCAGCAGGGAGTCCCGGGACATTCCTGAAGCTTTCTTT
CASRESRDIPEAFF
>-|-|TRBJ2-3|TRBV6-6
TGTGCCAGCAGTAAAGGGGACGGTGAATCAGATACGCAGTATTTT
CASSKGDGESDTQYF
>TRBD1|-|TRBJ1-1|TRBV6-5
TGTGCCAGCAGGCGAGGGGGCGTGAACACTGAAGCTTTCTTT
CASRRGGVNTEAFF
>-|-|TRBJ2-2|TRBV5-5
TGTGCCAGCAGCCTCGATCACGGTAGCGGCGCGAACACCGGGGAGCTGTTTTTT
CASSLDHGSGANTGELFF
>-|-|TRBJ2-6|TRBV27
TGTGCCAGCAGTTTCAATCTCGGTGGGGCCAACGTCCTGACTTTC
CASSFNLGGANVLTF
>-|-|TRBJ2-1|TRBV11-3
TGTGCCAGCAGCTATAGCGGCTCCTACAATGAGCAGTTCTTC
CASSYSGSYNEQFF
>-|-|TRBJ2-5|TRBV21-1
TGTGCCAGCGGCGTCCGGACTAGCTCAGAGACCCAGTACTTC
CASGVRTSSETQYF
>-|-|TRBJ1-4|TRBV6-4
TGTGCCAGCAGTGACTCCAGGACAGACAAACTGTTTTTT
CASSDSRTDKLFF
>-|-|TRBJ2-7|TRBV6-5
TGTGCCAGCAGTTACGGGGATAAGCTTTTCTACGAGCAGTACTTC
CASSYGDKLFYEQYF
>-|-|TRBJ2-7|TRBV25-1
TGTGCCAGCATAGGTCAGTACCCTTGGAGGCAGTACTTC
CASIGQYPWRQYF
>-|-|TRBJ1-1|TRBV7-9
TGTGCCAGCAGCTTCAAGCCAGGGGAGGGGATGAACACTGAAGCTTTCTTT
CASSFKPGEGMNTEAFF
>TRBD1|few|TRBJ2-2|TRBV10-3
TGTGCCATGTCATCGGGACAGGGGGCCAGCACCGGGGAGCTGTTTTTT
CAMSSGQGASTGELFF
>-|-|TRBJ2-7|TRBV11-2
TGTGCCAGTGGATACAGCTCCTACGAGCAGTACTTC
CASGYSSYEQYF
>TRBD1|-|TRBJ2-5|TRBV5-1
TGCGCCAGCAGCCCCCCCCGGACAGGGGCCGGGGAGACCCAGTACTTC
CASSPPRTGAGETQYF
>-|-|TRBJ2-3|TRBV14
TGTGCCAGCAATGGGGGAGATACGCAGTATTTT
CASNGGDTQYF
>-|-|TRBJ2-1|TRBV6-5
TGTGCCAGCAGGCCCAATGTCGGAGGATACAATGAGCAGTTCTTC
CASRPNVGGYNEQFF
>TRBD2|-|TRBJ2-7|TRBV5-1
TGCGCCAGCAGCCCGGTAGCGGGGAGCTCCTACGAGCAGTACTTC
CASSPVAGSSYEQYF
>TRBD2|-|TRBJ2-7|TRBV9
TGTGCCAGCAGCGTAGAGCAAGCGGGAGGGGGTGAGCAGTACTTC
CASSVEQAGGGEQYF
>-|-|TRBJ2-2|TRBV6-6
TGTGCCAGCAGTTTAGCCACGAACACCGGGGAGCTGTTTTTT
CASSLATNTGELFF